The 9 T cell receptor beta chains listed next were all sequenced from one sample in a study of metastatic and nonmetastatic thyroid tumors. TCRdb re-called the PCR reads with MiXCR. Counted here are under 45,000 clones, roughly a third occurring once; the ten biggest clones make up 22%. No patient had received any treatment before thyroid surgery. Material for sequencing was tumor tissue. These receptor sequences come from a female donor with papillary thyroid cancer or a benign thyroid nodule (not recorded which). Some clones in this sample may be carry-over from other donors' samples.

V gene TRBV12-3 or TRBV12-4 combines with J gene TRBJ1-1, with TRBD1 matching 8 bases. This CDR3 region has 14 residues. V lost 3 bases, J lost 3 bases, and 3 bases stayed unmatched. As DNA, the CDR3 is TGTGCCAGCAGTTTGGCAGGGGGCGACACTGAAGCTTTCTTT. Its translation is CASSLAGGDTEAFF.

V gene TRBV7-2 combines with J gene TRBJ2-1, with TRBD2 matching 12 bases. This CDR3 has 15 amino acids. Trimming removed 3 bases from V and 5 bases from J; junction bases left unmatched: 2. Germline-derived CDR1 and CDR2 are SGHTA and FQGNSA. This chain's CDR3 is CASSFGLAGNNEQFF. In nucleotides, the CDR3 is TGTGCCAGCAGCTTCGGACTAGCGGGGAACAATGAGCAGTTCTTC.

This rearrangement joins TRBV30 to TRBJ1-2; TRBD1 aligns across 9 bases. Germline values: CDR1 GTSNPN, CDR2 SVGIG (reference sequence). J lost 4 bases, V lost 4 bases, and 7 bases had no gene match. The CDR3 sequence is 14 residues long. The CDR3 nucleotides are TGTGCCTGGACCGCCGGGACAGGGCTCTATGGCTACACCTTC. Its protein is CAWTAGTGLYGYTF.

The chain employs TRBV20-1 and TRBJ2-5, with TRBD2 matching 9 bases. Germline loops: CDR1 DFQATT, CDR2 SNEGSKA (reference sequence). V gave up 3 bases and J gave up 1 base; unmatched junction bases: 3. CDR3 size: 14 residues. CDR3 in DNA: TGCAGTGCTAGTGGCGGGGGGGCCCAAGAGACCCAGTACTTC. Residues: CSASGGGAQETQYF.

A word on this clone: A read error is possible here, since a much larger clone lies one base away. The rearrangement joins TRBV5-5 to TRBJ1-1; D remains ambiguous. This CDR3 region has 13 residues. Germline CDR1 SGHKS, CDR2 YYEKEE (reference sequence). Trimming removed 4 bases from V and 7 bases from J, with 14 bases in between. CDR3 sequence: CASSLEEKDEAFF. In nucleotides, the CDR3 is TGTGCCAGCAGCCTGGAGGAGAAGGATGAAGCTTTCTTT.

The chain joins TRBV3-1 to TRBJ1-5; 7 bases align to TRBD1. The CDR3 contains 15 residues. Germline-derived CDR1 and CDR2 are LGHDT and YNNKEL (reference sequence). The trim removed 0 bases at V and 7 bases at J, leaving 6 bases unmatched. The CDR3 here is CASSQDRQGGQPQHF. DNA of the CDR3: TGTGCCAGCAGCCAAGATCGACAGGGTGGACAGCCCCAGCATTTT. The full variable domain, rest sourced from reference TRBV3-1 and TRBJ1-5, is DTAVSQTPKYLVTQMGNDKSIKCEQNLGHDTMYWYKQDSKKFLKIMFSYNNKELIINETVPNRFSPKSPDKAHLNLHINSLELGDSAVYFCASSQDRQGGQPQHFGDGTRLSIL.

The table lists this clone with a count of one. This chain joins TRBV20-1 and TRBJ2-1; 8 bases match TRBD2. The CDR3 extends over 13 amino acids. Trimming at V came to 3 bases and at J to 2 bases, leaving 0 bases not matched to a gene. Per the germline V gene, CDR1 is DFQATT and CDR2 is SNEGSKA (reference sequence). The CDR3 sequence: CSASSGAYNEQFF. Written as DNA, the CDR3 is TGCAGTGCTAGTAGCGGGGCCTACAATGAGCAGTTCTTC.

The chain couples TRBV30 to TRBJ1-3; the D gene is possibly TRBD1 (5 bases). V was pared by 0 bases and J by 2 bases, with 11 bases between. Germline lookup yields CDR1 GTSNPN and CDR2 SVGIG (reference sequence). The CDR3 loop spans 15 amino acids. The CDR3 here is CAWSVRGFAGNTIYF. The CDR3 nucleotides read TGTGCCTGGAGTGTACGGGGGTTCGCTGGAAACACCATATATTTT.

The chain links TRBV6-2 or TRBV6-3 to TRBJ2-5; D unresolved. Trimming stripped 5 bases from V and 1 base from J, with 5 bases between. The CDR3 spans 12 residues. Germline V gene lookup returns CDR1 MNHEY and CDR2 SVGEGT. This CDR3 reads CASSLGQETQYF. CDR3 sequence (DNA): TGTGCCAGCAGTCTCGGCCAAGAGACCCAGTACTTC.